A single sample gave rise to the 21 T cell receptor beta chains below, sequenced in a study of T cells in tuberculosis. Profiled with immunoSEQ multiplex PCR; TCRdb holds only in-frame clones, not every one. This table has over 30,000 clones, 97% appearing once. Sequenced material: PBMCs. These receptors originate from a donor aged 10 to 29 with latent tuberculosis or without tuberculosis infection.

V is TRBV7-2 and J is TRBJ1-3, with D possibly matching TRBD1 (6 bases). The CDR3 is made up of 16 amino acids. Per germline, CDR1 SGHTA and CDR2 FQGNSA. V was cut by 5 bases and J by 4 bases, with 18 bases left in between. CDR3 amino acids: CASSLSVGGPGNTIYF. The CDR3, as DNA: TGTGCCAGCAGCCTATCTGTCGGGGGGCCAGGAAACACCATATATTTT.

The chain uses TRBV7-9 and TRBJ2-1; 8 nucleotides agree with TRBD2. The CDR3 is 17 amino acids. Trimming cost V 5 bases and J 0 bases; bases outside gene matches: 9. Germline V lookup: CDR1 SEHNR, CDR2 FQNEAQ (reference sequence). The CDR3 protein is CASSHLVAGPSYNEQFF. The CDR3 DNA sequence: TGTGCCAGCAGCCATCTAGTAGCGGGACCCTCCTACAATGAGCAGTTCTTC.

This rearrangement joins TRBV19 to TRBJ2-5; 9 bases agree with TRBD1. V lost 4 bases, J lost 5 bases, and 11 bases stayed unmatched. CDR3 length: 16 amino acids. CDR1 and CDR2 from the germline V gene are LNHDA and SQIVND (reference sequence). CDR3 amino acids: CASSTRTGAFVETQYF. CDR3 nucleotide sequence: TGTGCCAGTAGTACACGGACAGGGGCCTTTGTGGAGACCCAGTACTTC.

The gene calls are TRBV9 and TRBJ1-2; D uncertain. This CDR3 is 12 amino acids long. Germline CDR1 is SGDLS and CDR2 is YYNGEE. The V gene lost 0 bases and the J gene lost 7 bases, with 7 bases spanning the gap. This CDR3 reads CASSVAGTGYTF. The CDR3 DNA reads TGTGCCAGCAGCGTAGCTGGCACTGGCTACACCTTC.

This sequence joins TRBV6-1 and TRBJ1-5; possible D gene TRBD1, 5 bases. V dropped 4 bases and J dropped 1 base, with 8 bases sitting between them. The CDR3 runs to 14 residues. Germline CDR1 is MNHNS and CDR2 is SASEGT. The CDR3 DNA sequence: TGTGCCAGCAGTGGACGGGGGAGCAATCAGCCCCAGCATTTT. Encoded protein: CASSGRGSNQPQHF.

This chain uses TRBV13 with TRBJ2-5; 9 bases map to TRBD2. Germline V gene data show CDR1 as PRHDT and CDR2 as FYEKMQ (reference sequence). The CDR3 is 17 amino acids. V was pared by 1 base and J by 2 bases, with 8 bases of the junction left unmatched. This chain's CDR3 is CASSLEAGGPKQETQYF. The CDR3 coding sequence is TGTGCCAGCAGCTTAGAGGCGGGAGGGCCTAAACAAGAGACCCAGTACTTC.

The chain links TRBV5-1 to TRBJ1-2; 10 nucleotides align to TRBD1. The germline CDR1 and CDR2 sequences are SGHRS and YFSETQ. This CDR3 has 17 amino acids. Germline trimming cut 4 bases from V and 1 base from J; bases unmatched to any gene: 10. CDR3 residues: CASSLRAGQGNNYGYTF. The DNA of the CDR3 is TGCGCCAGCAGCCTCCGGGCGGGACAGGGGAATAACTATGGCTACACCTTC.

The J gene is TRBJ2-1, the V gene TRBV9; perhaps TRBD2 as D (5 bases). Germline lookup yields CDR1 SGDLS and CDR2 YYNGEE. There are 15 residues in the CDR3. The V end lost 3 bases, the J end lost 0 bases, and 10 bases lay between the germline ends. The DNA for the CDR3 is TGTGCCAGCAGCGCACTAGGGAGCTCCTACAATGAGCAGTTCTTC. Translating gives CASSALGSSYNEQFF. The full variable domain, in which reference TRBV9 and TRBJ2-1 provide the parts outside the CDR3, is DSGVTQTPKHLITATGQRVTLRCSPRSGDLSVYWYQQSLDQGLQFLIQYYNGEERAKGNILERFSAQQFPDLHSELNLSSLELGDSALYFCASSALGSSYNEQFFGPGTRLTVL.

The chain joins TRBV15 to TRBJ1-1; TRBD1 aligns across 9 bases. Trimming at V came to 3 bases and at J to 1 base, leaving 3 bases not matched to a gene. The CDR3 has 15 amino acids. The germline V gene encodes CDR1 LNHNV and CDR2 YYDKDF (reference sequence). The chain's CDR3 is CATSSPGQGNTEAFF. The CDR3 coding sequence is TGTGCCACCAGCAGCCCGGGACAGGGGAACACTGAAGCTTTCTTT.

This sequence joins TRBV19 and TRBJ1-5, with a weak D call TRBD1 (5 bases). Trimming pared 7 bases from V and 7 bases from J, leaving 11 bases between. The CDR3 runs 12 residues. Germline V lookup: CDR1 LNHDA, CDR2 SQIVND (reference sequence). The CDR3 protein is CASNQGEQPQHF. The CDR3 region has the DNA TGTGCCAGTAACCAGGGCGAGCAGCCCCAGCATTTT.

This rearrangement joins TRBV18 to TRBJ2-1; D is unresolved. The CDR3 totals 13 residues. Deletions cut 5 bases from V and 2 bases from J, with 7 bases between. Germline loops: CDR1 KGHSH, CDR2 LQKENI. This CDR3 reads CASSYPPYNEQFF. Here the CDR3 DNA reads TGTGCCAGCTCATATCCCCCCTACAATGAGCAGTTCTTC. Filled out from reference TRBV18 and TRBJ2-1, the complete variable domain reads NAGVMQNPRHLVRRRGQEARLRCSPMKGHSHVYWYRQLPEEGLKFMVYLQKENIIDESGMPKERFSAEFPKEGPSILRIQQVVRGDSAAYFCASSYPPYNEQFFGPGTRLTVL.

The genes are TRBV10-1 and TRBJ2-7; 14 bases map to TRBD2. The CDR3 extends over 17 amino acids. Unmatched junction bases numbered 3, after V lost 0 bases and J lost 2 bases. Germline loops: CDR1 WNHNN, CDR2 SYGVQD (reference sequence). For the CDR3, the DNA is TGCGCCAGCAGTGAGTCGCGGACTAGCGGGGGGCCCTACGAGCAGTACTTC. Its protein product is CASSESRTSGGPYEQYF.

The chain employs TRBV10-3 and TRBJ1-1; a possible D gene is TRBD1 (6 bases). The CDR3 contains 14 residues. V shed 0 bases and J shed 4 bases, with 9 bases lying between them. CDR1 is ENHRY, CDR2 SYGVKD, per germline. This chain's CDR3 is CAISESGGVTEAFF. Written as DNA, the CDR3 is TGTGCCATCAGTGAGTCTGGGGGCGTCACTGAAGCTTTCTTT.

The chain links TRBV6-1 to TRBJ1-1; possible D gene TRBD1, 6 bases. The CDR3 has 13 amino acids. V lost 6 bases to trimming and J lost 4 bases, with 12 bases between them. Germline lookup yields CDR1 MNHNS and CDR2 SASEGT. CDR3 loop: CASSSEGGTEAFF. The CDR3 DNA sequence: TGTGCCAGCAGCTCGGAAGGGGGCACTGAAGCTTTCTTT.

This chain joins TRBV18 and TRBJ2-5; TRBD2 aligns across 7 bases. Germline-derived CDR1 and CDR2 are KGHSH and LQKENI. The CDR3 is 16 amino acids. V shed 3 bases and J 2 bases; nucleotides not matched to a gene: 9. The CDR3, as DNA: TGTGCCAGCTCACCGACGGGACTATTTACTCAAGAGACCCAGTACTTC. This encodes CASSPTGLFTQETQYF.

The J gene is TRBJ2-1, the V gene TRBV6-1; 7 bases are shared with TRBD2. CDR3 size: 15 residues. The trim removed 7 bases at V and 2 bases at J, leaving 8 bases unmatched. Germline CDR1 and CDR2: MNHNS and SASEGT. CDR3 residues: CASMPFAGAYNEQFF. The CDR3 DNA sequence: TGTGCCAGCATGCCCTTTGCGGGGGCCTACAATGAGCAGTTCTTC.

This sequence joins TRBV6-5 and TRBJ1-3, with D perhaps matching TRBD1 (6 bases). Trimming shortened V by 6 bases and J by 0 bases, and 12 bases separated the two germline ends. The V gene's germline CDR1 is MNHEY and CDR2 SVGAGI. CDR3 length equals 15 residues. CDR3 nucleotides: TGTGCCAGCAGGCAAGGACAGACCTCTGGAAACACCATATATTTT. This gives the protein CASRQGQTSGNTIYF.

This sequence joins TRBV18 and TRBJ1-2, with 7 bases identical to TRBD1. The CDR3 extends over 15 amino acids. The germline CDR1 and CDR2 sequences are KGHSH and LQKENI. The ends lost 3 bases at V and 3 bases at J; junction bases unmatched: 7. DNA of the CDR3: TGTGCCAGCTCACCTCAGCAGGGGGTAGACTATGGCTACACCTTC. This codes for CASSPQQGVDYGYTF.

This chain uses TRBV5-4 with TRBJ2-7; TRBD1 aligns across 10 bases. The CDR3 has 15 residues. J gave up 5 bases and V 1 base, and 6 bases lay outside the gene matches. Germline V gene data show CDR1 as SGHNT and CDR2 as YYREEE (reference sequence). The CDR3 bases are TGTGCCAGCAGCTTGTGGGACAGGGGATCAAACGAGCAGTACTTC. Its translation: CASSLWDRGSNEQYF.

CDR3: CASSPGLGYEQYF. DNA of the CDR3: TGTGCCAGCAGCCCAGGGCTCGGGTACGAGCAGTACTTC. The chain links TRBV5-4 to TRBJ2-7, with a weak D call TRBD1 (5 bases). With 4 bases removed from V and 4 bases from J, the gap between germline ends came to 12 bases. The CDR3 totals 13 residues. CDR1 is SGHNT, CDR2 YYREEE, per germline (reference sequence).

The chain uses TRBV10-3 and TRBJ2-2, with TRBD2 as a possible D gene (6 bases). CDR1 and CDR2 (germline): ENHRY, SYGVKD. This CDR3 has 14 amino acids. V gave up 9 bases and J gave up 0 bases, with 11 bases separating them. The DNA of the CDR3 is TGTGCCATTACCGGGACTTCGAACACCGGGGAGCTGTTTTTT. Translating gives CAITGTSNTGELFF.